This is a list of T cell receptor beta chains from one sample in a study of blood T cell repertoires in COVID-19. Method: immunoSEQ multiplex PCR; TCRdb's copy keeps in-frame clones and lacks some. Here the sample spans more than 85,000 clones, around 88% being singletons. Sample: peripheral blood. Receptors originate from a man aged 45-65 years with COVID-19, enrolled during active disease. Both conserved end residues are part of each CDR3. D genes are given only for firm matches. Not all rows give a size; the values are once, few, many and, for expanded clones, a class.

TRBV28	TRBD1	.	TRBJ1-1	CASSLTGVTNTEAFF	TGTGCCAGCAGCCTGACAGGGGTCACGAACACTGAAGCTTTCTTT
TRBV19	TRBD2	.	TRBJ2-2	CASSMGTTNTGELFF	TGTGCCAGTAGTATGGGGACTACCAACACCGGGGAGCTGTTTTTT
TRBV7-2	TRBD2	.	TRBJ2-3	CASSLVLAGGGNTQYF	TGTGCCAGCAGCTTAGTCCTAGCGGGGGGCGGGAATACGCAGTATTTT
TRBV7-6	TRBD2	.	TRBJ2-2	CASSLAGRYTGELFF	TGTGCCAGCAGCTTAGCCGGGAGGTACACCGGGGAGCTGTTTTTT
TRBV15	.	.	TRBJ1-5	CATSRDRGFQPQHF	TGTGCCACCAGCAGAGATAGGGGTTTTCAGCCCCAGCATTTT
TRBV6-5	.	few	TRBJ1-1	CASSQVPEAFF	TGTGCCAGCAGTCAGGTCCCTGAAGCTTTCTTT
TRBV5-1	TRBD2	.	TRBJ2-3	CASSLGQGTSGGLDTQYF	TGCGCCAGCAGCTTGGGCCAGGGAACTAGCGGGGGTTTAGATACGCAGTATTTT
TRBV4-3	TRBD1	.	TRBJ2-7	CASSRGLGQDIYEQYF	TGCGCCAGCAGCCGGGGTTTGGGACAGGATATCTACGAGCAGTACTTC
TRBV7-9	TRBD1	.	TRBJ1-2	CAFGAQGAAGYTF	TGTGCCTTCGGGGCACAGGGGGCGGCAGGCTACACCTTC
TRBV6-5	.	.	TRBJ1-3	CASSLGDPAGNTIYF	TGTGCCAGCAGTCTCGGAGATCCCGCTGGAAACACCATATATTTT
TRBV18	.	.	TRBJ2-1	CASSPPLRESGQFF	TGTGCCAGCTCACCACCACTGAGAGAGTCGGGGCAGTTCTTC
TRBV4-3	.	.	TRBJ2-2	CASSHFSPGGGRSTGELFF	TGCGCCAGCAGCCACTTTTCCCCGGGAGGGGGCAGGAGCACCGGGGAGCTGTTTTTT
TRBV19	TRBD1	.	TRBJ1-5	CASSIRTGSGQPQHF	TGTGCCAGTAGTATCCGGACAGGGAGTGGTCAGCCCCAGCATTTT
TRBV27	.	.	TRBJ1-4	CASSLPGSNEKLFF	TGTGCCAGCAGTTTACCAGGTTCAAATGAAAAACTGTTTTTT
TRBV7-9	TRBD1	.	TRBJ2-7	CASSLVVTGAENEQYF	TGTGCCAGCAGCTTAGTAGTTACAGGGGCGGAGAACGAGCAGTACTTC
TRBV7-9	TRBD1	.	TRBJ1-2	CASSDRVSNYGYTF	TGTGCCAGCAGCGACAGGGTCTCCAACTATGGCTACACCTTC
TRBV5-1	TRBD1	.	TRBJ2-3	CASSSGTGEEDTQYF	TGCGCCAGCAGCTCCGGGACAGGAGAAGAGGATACGCAGTATTTT
TRBV19	.	.	TRBJ1-2	CASSISGIPNYGYTF	TGTGCCAGTAGTATTTCAGGGATTCCTAACTATGGCTACACCTTC
TRBV7-6	TRBD1	once	TRBJ2-1	CASSLGRGTGRYNEQFF	TGTGCCAGCAGCCTAGGCCGGGGGACAGGACGTTACAATGAGCAGTTCTTC
TRBV14	.	.	TRBJ2-7	CASSQVATMEQYF	TGTGCCAGCAGCCAAGTGGCGACAATGGAGCAGTACTTC
TRBV5-1	TRBD2	once	TRBJ2-1	CASRSGEGYGEQFF	TGCGCCAGCAGATCGGGGGAGGGATACGGTGAGCAGTTCTTC
TRBV2	.	.	TRBJ2-3	CASSGDSNRLDTQYF	TGTGCCAGCAGTGGAGACAGTAACAGATTGGATACGCAGTATTTT
TRBV12-1	.	.	TRBJ1-2	CASSCGDREVGWGYTF	TGTGCCAGCAGCTGTGGGGACAGGGAAGTAGGTTGGGGCTACACCTTC
TRBV3-1/TRBV3-2	TRBD1	.	TRBJ2-2	CASSRTGATGELFF	TGTGCCAGCAGTCGGACAGGGGCCACCGGGGAGCTGTTTTTT
TRBV2	.	.	TRBJ1-4	CASSWGPWDEKLFF	TGTGCCAGCAGTTGGGGCCCCTGGGATGAAAAACTGTTTTTT
TRBV2	.	.	TRBJ2-5	CASSELTGWETQYF	TGTGCCAGCAGTGAACTTACAGGGTGGGAGACCCAGTACTTC
TRBV6-1	TRBD2	.	TRBJ2-3	CASSIRGGWTDTQYF	TGTGCCAGTTCCATCCGGGGGGGGTGGACAGATACGCAGTATTTT